The sequence of this T cell receptor (beta chain) was determined in a study of blood T cell repertoires in COVID-19. Across the study: Sites in the United States, Italy and Spain provided acute and convalescent COVID-19 samples.

Authors' processing steps: It was from reference gene primer amplification that nucleated cell counts were estimated. Only in-frame clones appear in the TCRdb table, and some are missing; sequencing was by immunoSEQ multiplex PCR. V, J and clone size are taken as reported in that table, and D and trimming were inferred from the DNA itself. Among roughly 190,000 clones listed, around four fifths were seen once. The clonotype comes from a man aged 45-65 years with active or convalescent COVID-19. The specimen was peripheral blood.

The CDR3 DNA reads TGTGCCAGCAGTTTTTCCGGGACAGGGAGTTTTCTTCCCTATGGCTACACCTTC. Amino acids: CASSFSGTGSFLPYGYTF. V gene TRBV27 combines with J gene TRBJ1-2, with 9 nucleotides matching TRBD1. V lost 3 bases, J lost 4 bases, and 15 bases stayed unmatched. CDR1 is MNHEY, CDR2 SMNVEV, per germline (reference sequence). The CDR3 has 18 residues.